One sample yielded the 24 T cell receptor beta chains listed below, sequenced in a study of cytomegalovirus exposure and HLA in healthy donors. The PCR contained 60 Vbeta and 13 Jbeta primers. Assay used: immunoSEQ multiplex PCR; TCRdb lists only in-frame clones, some missing. Here the sample spans tens of thousands of clones, 82% being singletons. The source material was PBMCs. These receptors were collected from a man between 50 and 59 years old in good health and CMV-seronegative.

The chain carries TRBV6-6 and TRBJ1-5, with D possibly matching TRBD1 (5 bases). The CDR3 sequence is 15 residues long. V was trimmed by 5 bases and J by 0 bases, leaving 11 bases between them. Germline values: CDR1 MNHNY, CDR2 SVGAGI (reference sequence). This CDR3 is CASSRGGYSNQPQHF. The CDR3 DNA reads TGTGCCAGCAGTAGGGGAGGGTATAGCAATCAGCCCCAGCATTTT.

DNA for the CDR3: TGTGCCAGTAGTATAGTCCCTAGCGCTTACAATGAGCAGTTCTTC. Protein: CASSIVPSAYNEQFF. J is TRBJ2-1 and V is TRBV19, with a weak D call TRBD2 (6 bases). The germline CDR1 and CDR2 sequences are LNHDA and SQIVND (reference sequence). CDR3 size: 15 residues. Deletions cut 1 base from V and 4 bases from J, with 11 bases between.

The chain couples TRBV9 to TRBJ2-1, with a possible D match to TRBD2 (5 bases). Germline V gene data show CDR1 as SGDLS and CDR2 as YYNGEE. V was shortened by 6 bases and J by 0 bases, with 16 bases between the two germline ends. The CDR3 is made up of 16 amino acids. The CDR3 protein is CASNMVPGGSYNEQFF. The CDR3, as DNA: TGTGCCAGCAATATGGTACCCGGAGGCTCCTACAATGAGCAGTTCTTC.

This clone was picked up one time. One end of the junction is discordant with germline, which a read error may explain. The sample carries other DNA sequences with the same CDR3. The chain joins TRBV7-2 to TRBJ2-5; no reliable D call. CDR1 and CDR2 (germline): SGHTA, FQGNSA. This CDR3 comprises 14 residues. CDR3 region: CASSLVVGQETQYF. The DNA for the CDR3 is TGCGCCAGCAGCTTAGTGGTCGGGCAAGAGACCCAGTACTTC.

This chain's CDR3 is CASSFLALSGNTIYF. CDR3 in DNA: TGTGCCAGCAGCTTTTTAGCTCTCTCTGGAAACACCATATATTTT. The chain joins TRBV11-2 to TRBJ1-3; no clear D. Germline V gives CDR1 SGHAT, CDR2 FQNNGV. With 3 bases removed from V and 0 bases from J, the gap between germline ends came to 9 bases. The CDR3 has 15 amino acids.

The rearrangement uses TRBV19 and TRBJ1-5, with D unclear. Looked up from germline, CDR1 is LNHDA and CDR2 is SQIVND (reference sequence). The V end lost 4 bases, the J end lost 6 bases, and 19 bases lay between the germline ends. The CDR3 covers 16 residues. CDR3: CASSTIDPYEAQPQHF. Here the CDR3 DNA reads TGTGCCAGTAGTACGATAGATCCATATGAGGCTCAGCCCCAGCATTTT.

The chain is built from TRBV10-3 and TRBJ2-3; 7 nucleotides align to TRBD2. Germline CDR1 ENHRY, CDR2 SYGVKD. After removal of 7 bases from V and 3 bases from J, the junction contained 16 bases not matched to a gene. The CDR3 sequence is 17 residues long. CDR3 sequence: CAITAGLGVSGTDTQYF. The CDR3 DNA is TGTGCCATCACCGCGGGGTTGGGGGTTAGCGGGACAGATACGCAGTATTTT.

This clone showed up just a few times. The chain has TRBV6-4 and TRBJ2-3, with 9 bases lining up with TRBD2. The junction had 11 bases not matched to a gene; V was cut back by 6 bases and J by 4 bases. The CDR3 sequence is 16 residues long. Germline CDR1 and CDR2: MRHNA and SNTAGT. The CDR3 coding sequence is TGTGCCAGCAGGGATCAAGGGCTAGCGGGATCAGATACGCAGTATTTT. It codes for CASRDQGLAGSDTQYF.

This chain links TRBV25-1 with TRBJ1-1; D might be TRBD1 (6 bases). Germline CDR1 is MGHDK and CDR2 is SYGVNS. The V end was cut by 7 bases, the J end by 11 bases, with 26 bases between. The CDR3 extends over 15 amino acids. The DNA for the CDR3 is TGTGCCAGCACCTCGGCAGGGGCTATAGGGCTTCGGGCTTTCTTT. As protein: CASTSAGAIGLRAFF. Based on the CDR3 plus reference TRBV25-1 and TRBJ1-1, the full variable domain is EADIYQTPRYLVIGTGKKITLECSQTMGHDKMYWYQQDPGMELHLIHYSYGVNSTEKGDLSSESTVSRIRTEHFPLTLESARPSHTSQYLCASTSAGAIGLRAFFGQGTRLTVV.

This sequence joins TRBV27 and TRBJ2-7, with D possibly being TRBD2 (6 bases). Per germline, CDR1 MNHEY and CDR2 SMNVEV (reference sequence). With 8 bases removed from V and 6 bases from J, the gap between germline ends came to 20 bases. The CDR3 is 14 amino acids. For the CDR3, the DNA is TGTGCCAGCGGGCTCCGGGACTCCGCGGGCGAGCAGTACTTC. Amino acid sequence: CASGLRDSAGEQYF.

The rearrangement uses TRBV25-1 and TRBJ2-5, with D possibly TRBD2 on 5 matching bases. The germline gives CDR1 MGHDK, CDR2 SYGVNS. The V end was cut by 5 bases, the J end by 2 bases, with 6 bases between. CDR3 length: 12 amino acids. The CDR3 sequence: CASSRGQETQYF. The CDR3 DNA is TGTGCCAGCAGTCGGGGTCAAGAGACCCAGTACTTC.

V and J are TRBV29-1 and TRBJ1-1, with a possible D match to TRBD1 (5 bases). The CDR3 totals 12 residues. Trimming shortened V by 8 bases and J by 0 bases, and 10 bases separated the two germline ends. Germline values: CDR1 SQVTM, CDR2 ANQGSEA. This chain's CDR3 is CSTDTLNTEAFF. For the CDR3, the DNA is TGCAGCACGGACACCTTGAACACTGAAGCTTTCTTT. The entire variable domain, with the rest obtained from reference TRBV29-1 and TRBJ1-1, is as follows: SAVISQKPSRDICQRGTSLTIQCQVDSQVTMMFWYRQQPGQSLTLIATANQGSEATYESGFVIDKFPISRPNLTFSTLTVSNMSPEDSSIYLCSTDTLNTEAFFGQGTRLTVV.

This chain uses TRBV19 with TRBJ1-4, with TRBD1 matching 10 bases. Germline V lookup: CDR1 LNHDA, CDR2 SQIVND (reference sequence). There are 14 residues in the CDR3. J lost 8 bases, V lost 6 bases, and 6 bases had no gene match. This chain's CDR3 is CASSGQGVREKLFF. CDR3 bases: TGTGCCAGTAGCGGACAGGGGGTGAGAGAAAAACTGTTTTTT.

CDR3 bases: TGTGCCAGCAGCCTGGGGGGGGGTGGAGGAAACACCATATATTTT. It specifies CASSLGGGGGNTIYF. The chain couples TRBV4-2 to TRBJ1-3, with D maybe TRBD1 (5 bases). Trimming removed 4 bases at V and 4 bases at J, with 14 bases between. Looked up from germline, CDR1 is LGHNA and CDR2 is YNFKEQ. The CDR3 runs to 15 residues.

The V and J genes are TRBV7-9 and TRBJ2-1, with 7 bases lining up with TRBD2. CDR3 length: 15 residues. J lost 5 bases, V lost 1 base, and 5 bases had no gene match. Germline CDR1 and CDR2: SEHNR and FQNEAQ (reference sequence). The CDR3 region is CASSLGPSGDNEQFF. CDR3 in DNA: TGTGCCAGCAGCTTAGGGCCTAGCGGCGACAATGAGCAGTTCTTC.

J is TRBJ1-2 and V is TRBV19, with TRBD1 matching over 8 bases. Germline CDR1 LNHDA, CDR2 SQIVND (reference sequence). The CDR3 length is 16 residues. V gave up 5 bases and J gave up 1 base; unmatched junction bases: 9. The CDR3 DNA reads TGTGCCAGTAGTCGGACAGGGTCGGACATTAACTATGGCTACACCTTC. It yields the protein CASSRTGSDINYGYTF.

CDR3 DNA sequence: TGTGCCAGCAGCAAAGTAGCCAGGGGGCAAGGTAGCGGGAGCAGGGACGGCTACGAGCAGTACTTC. This encodes CASSKVARGQGSGSRDGYEQYF. The rearrangement joins TRBV21-1 to TRBJ2-7; the D call in the table, TRBD2, was not verified against the DNA. TRBV21-1 is a known pseudogene. The CDR3 has 22 residues.

This clone has just a few counts. The chain has TRBV27 and TRBJ2-3; TRBD1 is a possible D gene (6 bases). CDR3 length equals 17 residues. The V gene's germline CDR1 is MNHEY and CDR2 SMNVEV (reference sequence). Trimming removed 0 bases at V and 1 base at J, with 14 bases between. The CDR3 here is CASSLSSSWTGTDTQYF. DNA of the CDR3: TGTGCCAGCAGTTTATCGTCCTCTTGGACAGGCACAGATACGCAGTATTTT.

The chain couples TRBV25-1 to TRBJ2-7; D might be TRBD1 (5 bases). This CDR3 comprises 15 residues. Trimming stripped 5 bases from V and 2 bases from J, with 16 bases between. CDR1 and CDR2 (germline): MGHDK, SYGVNS. The CDR3: CASSPTGTGTYEQYF. DNA of the CDR3: TGTGCCAGCAGTCCAACAGGCACAGGTACCTACGAGCAGTACTTC.

The rearrangement joins TRBV7-2 to TRBJ2-2; 7 nucleotides agree with TRBD2. The CDR3 runs 17 residues. CDR1 and CDR2 (germline): SGHTA, FQGNSA. Germline trimming cut 5 bases from V and 3 bases from J; bases unmatched to any gene: 12. The CDR3 coding sequence is TGTGCCAGCAGCCGCCTTGGAAGGCTAGCGGACACCGGGGAGCTGTTTTTT. It specifies CASSRLGRLADTGELFF.

This rearrangement joins TRBV6-5 to TRBJ1-5; D is possibly TRBD1 (5 bases). The germline V gene encodes CDR1 MNHEY and CDR2 SVGAGI. V dropped 6 bases and J dropped 9 bases, with 12 bases sitting between them. CDR3 size: 12 residues. The CDR3 spells CASSLAGGPQHF. For the CDR3, the DNA is TGTGCCAGCAGCTTAGCGGGGGGGCCCCAGCATTTT.

The chain's CDR3 is CASSVDRDSGANVLTF. The CDR3 DNA reads as TGTGCCAGCAGCGTGGACCGGGACTCTGGGGCCAACGTCCTGACTTTC. The gene calls are TRBV9 and TRBJ2-6; possible D gene TRBD2, 5 bases. The ends were cut back, 2 bases at V and 0 bases at J, with 9 bases in the middle. Germline V lookup: CDR1 SGDLS, CDR2 YYNGEE. CDR3 length: 16 amino acids. Supplemented by reference TRBV9 and TRBJ2-6, the full variable domain reads DSGVTQTPKHLITATGQRVTLRCSPRSGDLSVYWYQQSLDQGLQFLIQYYNGEERAKGNILERFSAQQFPDLHSELNLSSLELGDSALYFCASSVDRDSGANVLTFGAGSRLTVL.

The chain joins TRBV19 to TRBJ2-1, with 8 bases identical to TRBD2. Germline V CDR1 and CDR2: LNHDA, SQIVND (reference sequence). The CDR3 consists of 14 residues. With 6 bases clipped from V and 4 bases from J, the junction kept 5 bases outside the gene matches. The CDR3 DNA reads TGTGCCAGTAGGTTAGCGGGGCCTTACAATGAGCAGTTCTTC. Residues: CASRLAGPYNEQFF.

In this sample, this clone turned up once. The chain has TRBV19 and TRBJ1-5; 7 bases align to TRBD1. V was clipped by 0 bases and J by 4 bases; unmatched bases: 3. Germline lookup yields CDR1 LNHDA and CDR2 SQIVND (reference sequence). There are 15 residues in the CDR3. In DNA, the CDR3 is TGTGCCAGTAGTATAGAAGGGACAGTGAATCAGCCCCAGCATTTT. This sequence encodes CASSIEGTVNQPQHF.